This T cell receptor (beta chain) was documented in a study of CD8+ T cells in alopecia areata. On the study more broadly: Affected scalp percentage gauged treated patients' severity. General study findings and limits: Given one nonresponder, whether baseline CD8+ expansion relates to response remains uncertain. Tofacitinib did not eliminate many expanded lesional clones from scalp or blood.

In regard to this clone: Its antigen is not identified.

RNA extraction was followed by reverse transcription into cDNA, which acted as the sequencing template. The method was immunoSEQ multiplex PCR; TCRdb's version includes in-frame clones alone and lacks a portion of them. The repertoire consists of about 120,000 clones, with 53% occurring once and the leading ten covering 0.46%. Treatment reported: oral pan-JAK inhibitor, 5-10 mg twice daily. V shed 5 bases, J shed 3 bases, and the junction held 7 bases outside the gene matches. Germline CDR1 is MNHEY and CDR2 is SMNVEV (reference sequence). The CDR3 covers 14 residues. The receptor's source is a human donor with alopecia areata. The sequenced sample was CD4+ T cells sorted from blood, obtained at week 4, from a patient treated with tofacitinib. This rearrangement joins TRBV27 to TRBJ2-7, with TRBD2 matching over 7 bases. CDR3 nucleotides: TGTGCCAGCAGTGGGGCGGGAGTTGGCTACGAGCAGTACTTC. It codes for CASSGAGVGYEQYF.